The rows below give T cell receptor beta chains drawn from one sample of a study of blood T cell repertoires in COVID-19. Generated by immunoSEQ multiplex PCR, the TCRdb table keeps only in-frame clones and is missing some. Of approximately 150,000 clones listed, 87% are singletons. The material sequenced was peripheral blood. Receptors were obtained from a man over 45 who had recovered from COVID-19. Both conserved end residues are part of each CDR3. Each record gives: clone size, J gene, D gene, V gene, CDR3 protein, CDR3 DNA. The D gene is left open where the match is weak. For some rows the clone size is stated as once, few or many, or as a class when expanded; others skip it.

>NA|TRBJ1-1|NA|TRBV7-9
CASSLGGVRAFF
TGTGCCAGCAGCTTAGGGGGAGTTCGAGCTTTCTTT
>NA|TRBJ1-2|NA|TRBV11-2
CASSPITYREPGGYTF
TGTGCCAGCAGCCCGATTACCTACAGGGAACCGGGGGGCTACACCTTC
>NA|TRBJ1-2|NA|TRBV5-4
CASRSDQRGFYGYTF
TGTGCCAGCAGGTCCGACCAGCGGGGCTTTTATGGCTACACCTTC
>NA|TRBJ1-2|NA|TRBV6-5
CASSYSEGGGGYTF
TGTGCCAGCAGTTACAGCGAGGGGGGGGGAGGCTACACCTTC
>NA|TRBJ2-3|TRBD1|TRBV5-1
CASSYGTGGADFLTDTQYF
TGCGCCAGCAGCTACGGGACAGGGGGCGCAGATTTCCTCACAGATACGCAGTATTTT
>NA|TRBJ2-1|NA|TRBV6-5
CASSYSGSGYNEQFF
TGTGCCAGCAGTTACTCGGGTAGCGGCTACAATGAGCAGTTCTTC
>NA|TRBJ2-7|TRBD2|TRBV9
CASNERGASYEQYF
TGTGCCAGCAACGAGCGGGGGGCGTCCTACGAGCAGTACTTC
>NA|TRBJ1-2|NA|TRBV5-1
CASSPRGYGYTF
TGCGCCAGCAGCCCCAGGGGCTATGGCTACACCTTC
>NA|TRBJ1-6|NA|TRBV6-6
CASSLYHLQGYNSPLHF
TGTGCCAGCAGTCTTTATCACCTTCAGGGGTATAATTCACCCCTCCACTTT
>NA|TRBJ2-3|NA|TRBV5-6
CASSLRSGPTDTQYF
TGTGCCAGCAGCTTGAGGAGCGGGCCCACAGATACGCAGTATTTT
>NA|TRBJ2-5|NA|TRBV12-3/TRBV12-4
CASSWGGQETQYF
TGTGCCAGCAGTTGGGGCGGCCAAGAGACCCAGTACTTC
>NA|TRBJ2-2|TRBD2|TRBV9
CASSVSGGPNTGELFF
TGTGCCAGCAGCGTATCGGGGGGACCGAACACCGGGGAGCTGTTTTTT
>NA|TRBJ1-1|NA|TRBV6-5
CASSLHDDTNTEAFF
TGTGCCAGCAGCCTACACGATGACACAAACACTGAAGCTTTCTTT
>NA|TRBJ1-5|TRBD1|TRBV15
CATSRNRGGYQPQHF
TGTGCCACCAGCAGAAACAGGGGAGGCTATCAGCCCCAGCATTTT
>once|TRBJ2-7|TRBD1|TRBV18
CASSPTGTGATNEQYF
TGTGCCAGCTCACCAACCGGGACAGGGGCCACCAACGAGCAGTACTTC
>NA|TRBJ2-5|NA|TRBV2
CASNWALQETQYF
TGTGCCAGCAATTGGGCCTTACAAGAGACCCAGTACTTC
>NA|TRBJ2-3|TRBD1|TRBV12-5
CASGSGQGASTDTQYF
TGTGCTAGTGGTTCTGGACAGGGGGCTAGCACAGATACGCAGTATTTT
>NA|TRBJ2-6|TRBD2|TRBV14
CASSQLAGSQSGANVLTF
TGTGCCAGCAGTCAACTAGCGGGGAGTCAATCTGGGGCCAACGTCCTGACTTTC
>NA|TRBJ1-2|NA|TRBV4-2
CASSQAGGANYGYTF
TGTGCCAGCAGCCAAGCGGGGGGAGCTAACTATGGCTACACCTTC
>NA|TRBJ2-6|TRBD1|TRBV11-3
CASSNDRGPKGGANVLTF
TGTGCCAGCAGCAATGACAGGGGGCCTAAAGGAGGGGCCAACGTCCTGACTTTC
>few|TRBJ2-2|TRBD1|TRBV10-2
CASGTGAGRDTGELFF
TGCGCCAGCGGGACAGGGGCCGGCCGGGACACCGGGGAGCTGTTTTTT
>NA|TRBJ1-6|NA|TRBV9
CASSGGPNSPLHF
TGTGCCAGCAGCGGAGGGCCCAATTCACCCCTCCACTTT
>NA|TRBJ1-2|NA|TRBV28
CASVPSGWAYGYTF
TGTGCCAGCGTCCCGTCGGGGTGGGCCTATGGCTACACCTTC
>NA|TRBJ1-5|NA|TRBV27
CARGLPGDQPQHF
TGTGCCAGGGGACTCCCCGGGGATCAGCCCCAGCATTTT
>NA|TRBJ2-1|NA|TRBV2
CASSDRVLEQFF
TGTGCCAGCAGTGATCGAGTTCTTGAGCAGTTCTTC
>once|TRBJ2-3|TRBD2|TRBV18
CASSPSGGGAADTQYF
TGTGCCAGCTCACCATCCGGCGGGGGGGCCGCAGATACGCAGTATTTT